The 20 T cell receptor beta chains given below trace back to one sample, sequenced in a study of blood T cell repertoires in COVID-19. Assay: immunoSEQ multiplex PCR; the TCRdb copy retains only in-frame clones and omits some. The table lists 150,000 to 250,000 clones, approximately 94% of them singletons. The sample was peripheral blood. These receptors all stem from a young man with COVID-19, enrolled during active disease.

The chain joins TRBV6-5 to TRBJ1-5, with TRBD1 as a possible D gene (5 bases). Germline CDR1 reads MNHEY; CDR2 reads SVGAGI. The CDR3 has 13 residues. Trimming shortened V by 10 bases and J by 2 bases, and 12 bases separated the two germline ends. The CDR3 nucleotides read TGTGCCACGGGGGGTATTGGCAATCAGCCCCAGCATTTT. Protein product: CATGGIGNQPQHF.

The genes are TRBV30 and TRBJ1-2; 7 bases match TRBD1. Germline CDR1 and CDR2: GTSNPN and SVGIG (reference sequence). This CDR3 has 14 amino acids. V lost 2 bases, J lost 6 bases, and 9 bases stayed unmatched. The CDR3 nucleotides read TGTGCCTGGAGTCGGACAGGAGGAGGGGATGGCTACACCTTC. Translated: CAWSRTGGGDGYTF.

The chain recombines TRBV30 with TRBJ1-2; no clear D gene. The V and J ends lost 2 bases and 4 bases respectively, with 11 bases between them. The CDR3 is 13 amino acids. Germline V gene data show CDR1 as GTSNPN and CDR2 as SVGIG (reference sequence). CDR3 sequence reads: CAWSYEPPYGYTF. The CDR3, as DNA: TGTGCCTGGAGTTATGAGCCGCCCTATGGCTACACCTTC.

V and J are TRBV9 and TRBJ1-6; possible D gene TRBD1, 6 bases. Trimming left V 0 bases short and J 3 bases short, with 7 bases between. The germline V gene has CDR1 SGDLS and CDR2 YYNGEE. The CDR3 has 15 residues. CDR3 DNA sequence: TGTGCCAGCAGCGTAGAGGGGGACTATAATTCACCCCTCCACTTT. Translated: CASSVEGDYNSPLHF.

The chain employs TRBV4-1 and TRBJ1-5; D unresolved. The CDR3 contains 17 residues. The V gene lost 0 bases and the J gene lost 5 bases, with 17 bases spanning the gap. Looked up from germline, CDR1 is MGHRA and CDR2 is YSYEKL. The CDR3 is CASSQDPGRDGDQPQHF. The CDR3 DNA reads as TGCGCCAGCAGCCAAGATCCCGGCAGAGACGGGGATCAGCCCCAGCATTTT.

This clone showed up just once. V and J are TRBV7-9 and TRBJ2-5, with 7 bases identical to TRBD1. Germline assignment: CDR1 SEHNR and CDR2 FQNEAQ (reference sequence). Germline trimming cut 6 bases from V and 4 bases from J; bases unmatched to any gene: 8. This CDR3 region has 14 residues. This CDR3 is CASSSDRVGETQYF. DNA for the CDR3: TGTGCCAGCAGTAGCGACAGGGTAGGAGAGACCCAGTACTTC. Full variable domain (outside the CDR3, taken from reference TRBV7-9 and TRBJ2-5): DTGVSQNPRHKITKRGQNVTFRCDPISEHNRLYWYRQTLGQGPEFLTYFQNEAQLEKSRLLSDRFSAERPKGSFSTLEIQRTEQGDSAMYLCASSSDRVGETQYFGPGTRLLVL.

V usage is TRBV4-2 and J usage is TRBJ1-2, with a tentative D call TRBD1 (5 bases). V was cut by 4 bases and J by 6 bases, with 18 bases left in between. The CDR3 extends over 15 amino acids. CDR1 and CDR2 from the germline V gene are LGHNA and YNFKEQ. This chain's CDR3 is CASSPQSPGLHGYTF. The CDR3 bases are TGTGCCAGCAGCCCCCAATCCCCGGGACTACATGGCTACACCTTC.

This chain links TRBV4-1 with TRBJ2-7, with 12 bases aligning to TRBD1. CDR3 length equals 15 residues. The germline CDR1 and CDR2 sequences are MGHRA and YSYEKL. With V trimmed by 0 bases and J by 5 bases, 2 bases remained unmatched. The DNA for the CDR3 is TGCGCCAGCAGCCAAGATGGGACAGGGGGCAACGAGCAGTACTTC. It specifies CASSQDGTGGNEQYF.

The V gene is TRBV2, the J gene TRBJ1-2; TRBD1 agrees at 7 bases. Germline assignment: CDR1 SNHLY and CDR2 FYNNEI. Losses at the gene ends were 7 bases for V and 0 bases for J; bases not matched to a gene: 5. CDR3 length: 14 residues. Here the CDR3 reads CASTPTGSNYGYTF. For the CDR3, the DNA is TGTGCCAGCACCCCGACAGGGTCTAACTATGGCTACACCTTC. Drawing the rest from reference TRBV2 and TRBJ1-2, the complete variable domain is EPEVTQTPSHQVTQMGQEVILRCVPISNHLYFYWYRQILGQKVEFLVSFYNNEISEKSEIFDDQFSVERPDGSNFTLKIRSTKLEDSAMYFCASTPTGSNYGYTFGSGTRLTVV.

V usage is TRBV7-9 and J usage is TRBJ1-2; TRBD1 might be the D (5 bases). This CDR3 spans 13 amino acids. The germline V and J ends were trimmed by 6 bases and 3 bases, with 11 bases remaining between them. CDR1 is SEHNR, CDR2 FQNEAQ, per germline (reference sequence). The DNA for the CDR3 is TGTGCCAGCAGGGGTGGGGACTACTATGGCTACACCTTC. Its protein is CASRGGDYYGYTF.

The V call is TRBV24-1, the J call TRBJ2-3, with D perhaps matching TRBD1 (6 bases). The CDR3 runs to 14 residues. Germline V gene data show CDR1 as KGHDR and CDR2 as SFDVKD. V was cut by 9 bases and J by 0 bases, with 12 bases left in between. The chain's CDR3 is CATQETGSTDTQYF. The CDR3 DNA reads as TGTGCCACCCAGGAGACAGGAAGCACAGATACGCAGTATTTT.

This chain uses TRBV3-1 (or the pseudogene TRBV3-2) with TRBJ2-1; 8 positions match TRBD2. The junction had 4 bases not matched to a gene; V was cut back by 4 bases and J by 2 bases. Germline loops: CDR1 LGHDT, CDR2 YNNKEL (reference sequence). CDR3 size: 15 residues. The CDR3 loop is CASSRGRGAYNEQFF. The CDR3 nucleotides are TGTGCCAGCAGCCGCGGGCGGGGGGCCTACAATGAGCAGTTCTTC.

The gene calls are TRBV19 and TRBJ1-4; the D is unclear. Germline lookup yields CDR1 LNHDA and CDR2 SQIVND (reference sequence). V shed 10 bases and J shed 4 bases, with 13 bases lying between them. CDR3 size: 13 residues. CDR3 DNA sequence: TGTGCCACATCATCAAGCCGTAATGAAAAACTGTTTTTT. Protein product: CATSSSRNEKLFF.

In DNA, the CDR3 is TGTGCCAGCAGTGCGGAAGCGGGGGTCACGGATACGCAGTATTTT. It translates to CASSAEAGVTDTQYF. The chain has TRBV2 and TRBJ2-3, with 8 bases that match TRBD2. The CDR3 runs to 15 residues. Germline V lookup: CDR1 SNHLY, CDR2 FYNNEI. With 4 bases clipped from V and 6 bases from J, the junction kept 9 bases outside the gene matches.

The rearrangement uses TRBV2 and TRBJ2-1; maybe TRBD2 (5 bases). Germline CDR1 SNHLY, CDR2 FYNNEI. There are 14 residues in the CDR3. V lost 5 bases, J lost 5 bases, and 13 bases lay in between. The chain's CDR3 is CASSLSGVNNEQFF. DNA of the CDR3: TGTGCCAGCAGTCTATCCGGGGTAAACAATGAGCAGTTCTTC.

The rearrangement joins TRBV2 to TRBJ1-2; unclear D gene. The CDR3 is 12 residues long. Germline values: CDR1 SNHLY, CDR2 FYNNEI. Trimming left V 4 bases short and J 3 bases short, with 6 bases between. The CDR3 nucleotides are TGTGCCAGCAGTGGAACGGACTATGGCTACACCTTC. Its protein product is CASSGTDYGYTF.

V gene TRBV5-4 combines with J gene TRBJ2-6; maybe TRBD2 (5 bases). CDR1 and CDR2 (germline): SGHNT, YYREEE (reference sequence). The CDR3 is 16 amino acids. Trimming left V 3 bases short and J 0 bases short, with 10 bases between. The CDR3 nucleotides are TGTGCCAGCAGCTCGGGGTGGAACTCTGGGGCCAACGTCCTGACTTTC. Translated, it gives CASSSGWNSGANVLTF.

The chain links TRBV10-1 to TRBJ1-4; D is uncertain. CDR3 length: 14 residues. Germline CDR1 WNHNN, CDR2 SYGVQD (reference sequence). Trimming left V 2 bases short and J 3 bases short, with 7 bases between. The CDR3 sequence: CASSEDNSNEKLFF. DNA of the CDR3: TGCGCCAGCAGTGAGGACAATTCTAATGAAAAACTGTTTTTT.

This chain uses TRBV4-1 with TRBJ2-1, with 11 bases lining up with TRBD2. Germline V gene sequence: CDR1 MGHRA, CDR2 YSYEKL. The CDR3 consists of 14 residues. Trimming at V came to 7 bases and at J to 8 bases, leaving 7 bases not matched to a gene. Here the CDR3 DNA reads TGCGCCAGCAAGTTAGCGGGGGGGATTGATGAGCAGTTCTTC. It codes for CASKLAGGIDEQFF.

V gene TRBV9 combines with J gene TRBJ2-1; D remains ambiguous. This CDR3 has 15 residues. CDR1 and CDR2 from the germline V gene are SGDLS and YYNGEE. V was shortened by 3 bases and J by 6 bases, with 16 bases between the two germline ends. For the CDR3, the DNA is TGTGCCAGCAGCGATCTACGCGAACCTCTCAATGAGCAGTTCTTC. Residues: CASSDLREPLNEQFF.